These T cell receptor beta chains were read from a single sample in a study of T cell changes during pregnancy in multiple sclerosis. Measured with immunoSEQ multiplex PCR; TCRdb has only the in-frame clones, and not every one. The sample has tens of thousands of clones; 80% to 95% are singletons. The sequencing used CD4+ T cells from peripheral blood mononuclear cells, collected in the third trimester of pregnancy. These receptors originate from a female donor with multiple sclerosis, enrolled in a pregnancy study. The CDR3 runs from the conserved cysteine through the conserved F or W. A D gene is named only where the DNA matches it firmly. Clone sizes are given selectively: once, few, many, or a class where the clone is expanded.

j_call: TRBJ2-2; clone_size: few; d_call: TRBD2; v_call: TRBV9; cdr3_aa: CASSVTSGLPRELFF; cdr3_nt: TGTGCCAGCAGTGTGACTAGCGGCCTACCCCGGGAGCTGTTTTTT
j_call: TRBJ2-5; clone_size: once; d_call: NA; v_call: TRBV5-4; cdr3_aa: CASSLAGAETQYF; cdr3_nt: TGTGCCAGCAGCTTGGCAGGGGCGGAGACCCAGTACTTC
j_call: TRBJ1-2; clone_size: NA; d_call: TRBD1; v_call: TRBV4-2; cdr3_aa: CASSQDEAQGARGYGYTF; cdr3_nt: TGTGCCAGCAGCCAAGACGAAGCACAGGGGGCGCGGGGCTATGGCTACACCTTC
j_call: TRBJ2-7; clone_size: NA; d_call: NA; v_call: TRBV30; cdr3_aa: CAWSPSHEQYF; cdr3_nt: TGTGCCTGGAGTCCAAGCCACGAGCAGTACTTC
j_call: TRBJ2-5; clone_size: once; d_call: TRBD2; v_call: TRBV19; cdr3_aa: CASSRGTSGSRETQYF; cdr3_nt: TGTGCCAGTAGTAGGGGGACTAGCGGGAGTCGGGAGACCCAGTACTTC
j_call: TRBJ2-2; clone_size: NA; d_call: NA; v_call: TRBV7-2; cdr3_aa: CASSLFTPNTGELFF; cdr3_nt: TGTGCCAGCAGCTTATTTACTCCGAACACCGGGGAGCTGTTTTTT
j_call: TRBJ2-7; clone_size: NA; d_call: NA; v_call: TRBV7-2; cdr3_aa: CASSLVPGPDEQYF; cdr3_nt: TGTGCCAGCAGCTTAGTGCCAGGGCCCGACGAGCAGTACTTC
j_call: TRBJ2-2; clone_size: NA; d_call: TRBD2; v_call: TRBV13; cdr3_aa: CASSTRASSGKSGELFF; cdr3_nt: TGTGCCAGCAGCACCCGGGCGTCTAGCGGGAAGTCCGGGGAGCTGTTTTTT
j_call: TRBJ2-7; clone_size: NA; d_call: TRBD1; v_call: TRBV5-1; cdr3_aa: CASSLAPGQGHNSYEQYF; cdr3_nt: TGCGCCAGCAGCTTGGCACCTGGACAGGGCCACAATTCCTACGAGCAGTACTTC
j_call: TRBJ2-1; clone_size: NA; d_call: NA; v_call: TRBV4-3; cdr3_aa: CASSQEGAPGPYNEQFF; cdr3_nt: TGCGCCAGCAGCCAAGAGGGGGCTCCCGGTCCCTACAATGAGCAGTTCTTC
j_call: TRBJ2-2; clone_size: NA; d_call: TRBD2; v_call: TRBV5-4; cdr3_aa: CASSNQGLAGDTGELFF; cdr3_nt: TGTGCCAGCAGCAACCAGGGACTAGCGGGAGACACCGGGGAGCTGTTTTTT
j_call: TRBJ2-2; clone_size: NA; d_call: NA; v_call: TRBV29-1; cdr3_aa: CSARKQQDTGELFF; cdr3_nt: TGCAGCGCAAGAAAGCAACAGGACACCGGGGAGCTGTTTTTT
j_call: TRBJ2-1; clone_size: NA; d_call: TRBD2; v_call: TRBV10-3; cdr3_aa: CAIGGGLASEQFF; cdr3_nt: TGTGCCATCGGGGGGGGACTAGCCAGTGAGCAGTTCTTC
j_call: TRBJ2-3; clone_size: NA; d_call: TRBD2; v_call: TRBV11-3; cdr3_aa: CASSPGLARDTQYF; cdr3_nt: TGTGCCAGCAGTCCGGGACTAGCGAGAGATACGCAGTATTTT
j_call: TRBJ1-1; clone_size: NA; d_call: NA; v_call: TRBV11-3; cdr3_aa: CASSSRQENTEAFF; cdr3_nt: TGTGCCAGCAGCTCAAGACAGGAGAACACTGAAGCTTTCTTT
j_call: TRBJ2-5; clone_size: once; d_call: TRBD1; v_call: TRBV2; cdr3_aa: CASSRNRGETQYF; cdr3_nt: TGTGCCAGCAGTAGGAACAGGGGCGAGACCCAGTACTTC
j_call: TRBJ2-3; clone_size: NA; d_call: NA; v_call: TRBV6-5; cdr3_aa: CAGAPTDTQYF; cdr3_nt: TGTGCCGGGGCGCCCACAGATACGCAGTATTTT
j_call: TRBJ1-2; clone_size: NA; d_call: NA; v_call: TRBV28; cdr3_aa: CASSPGLRGGYTF; cdr3_nt: TGTGCCAGCAGTCCGGGACTTAGAGGTGGCTACACCTTC
j_call: TRBJ2-4; clone_size: NA; d_call: NA; v_call: TRBV20-1; cdr3_aa: CSATRGNIQYF; cdr3_nt: TGCAGTGCTACTCGGGGAAACATTCAGTACTTC